This is a list of T cell receptor beta chains from one sample in a study of blood T cell repertoires in COVID-19. Assay used: immunoSEQ multiplex PCR; TCRdb lists only in-frame clones, some missing. The table shows more than 150,000 clones, with under 80% occurring only once. Sequencing was done on a sample of peripheral blood. The receptors originated from a man between 45 and 60 years old who had recovered from COVID-19. Both conserved end residues are part of each CDR3. The D gene is left open where the match is weak. Clone size is shown for a subset of rows, as once, few, many or a class of expanded clone.

V gene,clone size,CDR3 length,J gene,D gene,CDR3 protein,CDR3 DNA
TRBV5-1,few,16,TRBJ2-1,.,CASRPGVGVNYNEQFF,TGCGCCAGCAGACCAGGGGTCGGGGTAAACTACAATGAGCAGTTCTTC
TRBV3-1/TRBV3-2,.,15,TRBJ2-5,TRBD2,CASSQRAGGQETQYF,TGTGCCAGCAGCCAGCGAGCGGGAGGACAAGAGACCCAGTACTTC
TRBV5-1,.,14,TRBJ2-7,TRBD1,CASSLSGGMGEQYF,TGCGCCAGCAGCCTATCAGGGGGAATGGGGGAGCAGTACTTC
TRBV19,.,15,TRBJ2-2,.,CASTGMGIGTGELFF,TGTGCCAGCACCGGGATGGGGATAGGAACCGGGGAGCTGTTTTTT
TRBV27,once,16,TRBJ2-7,TRBD2,CASSSAGTSVKYEQYF,TGTGCCAGCAGTTCAGCCGGGACTAGCGTAAAATACGAGCAGTACTTC
TRBV19,once,17,TRBJ1-2,TRBD1,CASRPGTGSNWNYGYTF,TGTGCCAGTAGACCCGGGACAGGGTCTAATTGGAACTATGGCTACACCTTC
TRBV9,once,13,TRBJ2-2,.,CASSRDITGELFF,TGTGCCAGCAGCCGAGACATTACCGGGGAGCTGTTTTTT
TRBV11-1,few,14,TRBJ2-1,.,CASSFNRATMRQFF,TGTGCCAGCAGCTTTAACAGGGCCACAATGAGGCAGTTCTTC
TRBV27,.,19,TRBJ1-5,.,CASSLYGRGGSGGGQPQHF,TGTGCCAGCAGTTTATATGGCAGGGGCGGATCCGGGGGAGGGCAGCCCCAGCATTTT
TRBV5-6,once,12,TRBJ1-1,.,CASSLVYREAFF,TGTGCCAGCAGCTTGGTTTACAGGGAAGCTTTCTTT
TRBV19,.,20,TRBJ2-4,.,CASSIGARQAILFAKNIQYF,TGTGCCAGTAGTATAGGGGCGAGACAGGCCATCCTGTTCGCCAAAAACATTCAGTACTTC
TRBV19,.,18,TRBJ2-5,.,CASSPGTSGTTYQETQYF,TGTGCCAGTAGTCCCGGGACTTCTGGGACGACGTACCAAGAGACCCAGTACTTC
TRBV5-1,.,14,TRBJ1-1,TRBD1,CASSLGTGHTEAFF,TGCGCCAGCAGCTTGGGGACAGGACACACTGAAGCTTTCTTT
TRBV4-2,.,16,TRBJ2-7,TRBD2,CASSPPFGTSGYEQYF,TGTGCCAGCAGCCCCCCGTTCGGGACTAGTGGGTACGAGCAGTACTTC
TRBV6-2/TRBV6-3,.,16,TRBJ1-5,TRBD1,CASSAGTGGRNQPQHF,TGTGCCAGCAGTGCGGGGACAGGGGGCCGCAATCAGCCCCAGCATTTT
TRBV6-2/TRBV6-3,.,12,TRBJ2-2,.,CASSYQGGELFF,TGTGCCAGCAGTTATCAGGGCGGGGAGCTGTTTTTT
TRBV24-1,.,13,TRBJ2-3,.,CATSDTRGDTQYF,TGTGCCACCAGTGATACTAGAGGGGATACGCAGTATTTT
TRBV2,.,16,TRBJ2-3,TRBD2,CASSERGGSLSDTQYF,TGTGCCAGCAGTGAGAGGGGCGGGAGTTTGTCAGATACGCAGTATTTT
TRBV19,.,13,TRBJ2-1,.,CASSPRTYNEQFF,TGTGCCAGTAGTCCCAGGACATACAATGAGCAGTTCTTC
TRBV5-5,.,14,TRBJ1-3,.,CASSSVISGNTIYF,TGTGCCAGCAGCTCGGTAATTTCTGGAAACACCATATATTTT
TRBV19,.,15,TRBJ2-3,TRBD2,CASSILAGDTDTQYF,TGTGCCAGTAGTATTCTAGCGGGGGACACAGATACGCAGTATTTT
TRBV29-1,.,16,TRBJ2-5,TRBD2,CSVEVWERGGPGTQYF,TGCAGCGTTGAAGTCTGGGAGCGGGGGGGACCAGGGACCCAGTACTTC
TRBV12-3/TRBV12-4,.,12,TRBJ1-1,.,CASSFRGAEAFF,TGTGCCAGCAGTTTTCGGGGTGCTGAAGCTTTCTTT
TRBV2,.,16,TRBJ2-1,TRBD2,CASSGGRPSAYNEQFF,TGTGCCAGCAGTGGCGGGAGGCCCTCAGCCTACAATGAGCAGTTCTTC
TRBV3-1/TRBV3-2,.,15,TRBJ1-2,TRBD1,CASSLQGAQNYGYTF,TGTGCCAGCAGCCTCCAGGGGGCGCAGAACTATGGCTACACCTTC
TRBV27,few,16,TRBJ1-4,.,CASSSFKGFTNEKLFF,TGTGCCAGCAGTTCTTTTAAGGGGTTTACTAATGAAAAACTGTTTTTT
TRBV29-1,few,13,TRBJ1-2,TRBD1,CSAFGQGEGGYTF,TGCAGCGCCTTCGGACAGGGGGAGGGAGGCTACACCTTC
TRBV4-2,many,16,TRBJ2-1,TRBD2,CASSQLAGGWDNEQFF,TGTGCCAGCAGCCAACTAGCGGGAGGGTGGGACAATGAGCAGTTCTTC
TRBV3-1/TRBV3-2,.,15,TRBJ1-2,TRBD1,CASSQDRGFNYGYTF,TGTGCCAGCAGCCAAGACAGGGGGTTCAACTATGGCTACACCTTC
TRBV6-6,.,15,TRBJ2-7,TRBD2,CASSYSGREGYEQYF,TGTGCCAGCAGTTACTCGGGTAGGGAGGGATACGAGCAGTACTTC
TRBV2,.,15,TRBJ2-2,TRBD1,CASSETGGMTGELFF,TGTGCCAGCAGTGAGACAGGGGGTATGACCGGGGAGCTGTTTTTT
TRBV30,.,17,TRBJ1-3,TRBD1,CAWSVLTGGFRGNTIYF,TGTGCCTGGAGTGTACTGACAGGGGGCTTTCGTGGAAACACCATATATTTT
TRBV28,.,17,TRBJ2-6,.,CASSHTPETWGANVLTF,TGTGCCAGCAGCCACACCCCGGAGACTTGGGGGGCCAACGTCCTGACTTTC
TRBV7-2,.,14,TRBJ2-5,TRBD2,CASSSYGGGETQYF,TGTGCCAGCAGCTCCTATGGGGGGGGAGAGACCCAGTACTTC
TRBV5-4,.,13,TRBJ1-6,.,CASSLEGSSPLHF,TGTGCCAGCAGCTTGGAAGGGAGTTCACCCCTCCACTTT
TRBV18,.,14,TRBJ1-4,TRBD1,CASSLGQGREKLFF,TGTGCCAGCTCACTCGGACAGGGACGGGAAAAACTGTTTTTT